Given below is one T cell receptor (beta chain) in context. These data are taken from a study of blood T cell repertoires in COVID-19. Study-wide background: Both acute and convalescent COVID-19 samples were obtained from the United States, Italy and Spain.

CDR1 is ENHRY, CDR2 SYGVKD, per germline. Trimming left V 6 bases short and J 2 bases short, with 13 bases between. The CDR3 sequence is 14 residues long. Clinical histories supplied by participants themselves formed the basis of cohort assignment. In the original workflow: Estimation of nucleated cell counts relied on the amplification of reference gene primers. Generated by immunoSEQ multiplex PCR, the TCRdb table keeps only in-frame clones and is missing some. V and J calls and clone size are those listed in that table; D and trimming were worked out from the DNA. The table has around 190,000 clones, more than 75% seen once.

The receptor's source is a woman aged 45-60 years with acute COVID-19. This chain connects TRBV10-3 to TRBJ1-2, with unresolved D. Sequencing input: PBMCs or T cells enriched from blood (not recorded which). As DNA, the CDR3 is TGTGCCATCAGAATTGAGGGTACCAACTATGGCTACACCTTC. Its protein product is CAIRIEGTNYGYTF.